The 7 T cell receptor beta chains in this list originate from one sample, sequenced in a study of T cells in Graves' hyperthyroidism and ophthalmopathy. The CDR3 regions of TCR beta were amplified from RNA transcripts. The HTBI primer set was used in a first-round RT-PCR of the TCR CDR3. TCRdb itself ran the multiplex PCR reads through MiXCR, one entry per CDR3 protein. This sample yields tens of thousands of distinct CDR3 sequences, of which 49% are seen a single time; 5.5% to 7.5% belongs to the top ten. The sequencing input was blood. Every receptor here comes from a woman aged 50 to 65 with Graves' hyperthyroidism that later progressed to Graves' ophthalmopathy.

The V call is TRBV5-6, the J call TRBJ2-7, with 11 bases that match TRBD2. The CDR3 extends over 15 amino acids. Germline-derived CDR1 and CDR2 are SGHDT and YYEEEE. Germline trimming cut 7 bases from V and 3 bases from J; bases unmatched to any gene: 9. CDR3 residues: CASSAPLAGVYEQYF. The CDR3 DNA sequence: TGTGCCAGCTCCGCGCCACTAGCGGGAGTCTACGAGCAGTACTTC.

This clonotype was seen a few times. The rearrangement uses TRBV11-2 and TRBJ2-3; D is ambiguous. Germline CDR1 is SGHAT and CDR2 is FQNNGV. The CDR3 is made up of 12 amino acids. Trimming took 3 bases from V and 2 from J, leaving 3 bases between them. Here the CDR3 reads CASSFPTDTQYF. Written as DNA, the CDR3 is TGTGCCAGCAGCTTCCCCACAGATACGCAGTATTTT.

The gene calls are TRBV7-3 and TRBJ2-3; 11 bases align to TRBD2. CDR3 length: 14 residues. Per germline, CDR1 SGHTA and CDR2 FQGTGA. With V trimmed by 5 bases and J by 8 bases, 6 bases remained unmatched. The CDR3 reads CASSLLAGAGTQYF. The CDR3 DNA reads as TGTGCCAGCAGCCTACTAGCGGGAGCGGGTACGCAGTATTTT.

This clonotype has ten or more counts. The chain employs TRBV4-3 and TRBJ2-3; 13 positions agree with TRBD2. V gave up 4 bases and J gave up 2 bases; unmatched junction bases: 3. Germline lookup yields CDR1 LGHNA and CDR2 YSLEER. The CDR3 covers 16 residues. The CDR3 is CASSRTSGRLTDTQYF. CDR3 in DNA: TGCGCCAGCAGCCGGACTAGCGGGAGACTCACAGATACGCAGTATTTT.

V gene TRBV9 combines with J gene TRBJ1-2, with D perhaps TRBD1 (5 bases). Trimming took 3 bases from V and 5 from J, leaving 17 bases between them. Per germline, CDR1 SGDLS and CDR2 YYNGEE. The CDR3 extends over 15 amino acids. The chain's CDR3 is CASSAEDGGRYGYTF. For the CDR3, the DNA is TGTGCCAGCAGCGCAGAAGACGGGGGAAGATATGGCTACACCTTC.

This chain links TRBV5-1 with TRBJ2-5, with 11 bases that match TRBD2. The CDR3 covers 14 residues. Germline V gene sequence: CDR1 SGHRS, CDR2 YFSETQ. J gave up 5 bases and V 5 bases, and 5 bases lay outside the gene matches. CDR3 in amino acids: CASRTSGSSETQYF. The CDR3 DNA reads as TGCGCCAGCAGAACTAGCGGGAGTTCTGAGACCCAGTACTTC.

This clonotype was seen only once. The J gene is TRBJ1-6, the V gene TRBV11-3, with D uncertain. The CDR3 length is 13 residues. Trimming stripped 4 bases from V and 10 bases from J, with 11 bases between. Per the germline V gene, CDR1 is SGHNT and CDR2 is YENEEA. Here the CDR3 DNA reads TGTGCCAGCAGCTCGCCCGCATCATCACCCCTCCACTTT. The encoded protein is CASSSPASSPLHF.